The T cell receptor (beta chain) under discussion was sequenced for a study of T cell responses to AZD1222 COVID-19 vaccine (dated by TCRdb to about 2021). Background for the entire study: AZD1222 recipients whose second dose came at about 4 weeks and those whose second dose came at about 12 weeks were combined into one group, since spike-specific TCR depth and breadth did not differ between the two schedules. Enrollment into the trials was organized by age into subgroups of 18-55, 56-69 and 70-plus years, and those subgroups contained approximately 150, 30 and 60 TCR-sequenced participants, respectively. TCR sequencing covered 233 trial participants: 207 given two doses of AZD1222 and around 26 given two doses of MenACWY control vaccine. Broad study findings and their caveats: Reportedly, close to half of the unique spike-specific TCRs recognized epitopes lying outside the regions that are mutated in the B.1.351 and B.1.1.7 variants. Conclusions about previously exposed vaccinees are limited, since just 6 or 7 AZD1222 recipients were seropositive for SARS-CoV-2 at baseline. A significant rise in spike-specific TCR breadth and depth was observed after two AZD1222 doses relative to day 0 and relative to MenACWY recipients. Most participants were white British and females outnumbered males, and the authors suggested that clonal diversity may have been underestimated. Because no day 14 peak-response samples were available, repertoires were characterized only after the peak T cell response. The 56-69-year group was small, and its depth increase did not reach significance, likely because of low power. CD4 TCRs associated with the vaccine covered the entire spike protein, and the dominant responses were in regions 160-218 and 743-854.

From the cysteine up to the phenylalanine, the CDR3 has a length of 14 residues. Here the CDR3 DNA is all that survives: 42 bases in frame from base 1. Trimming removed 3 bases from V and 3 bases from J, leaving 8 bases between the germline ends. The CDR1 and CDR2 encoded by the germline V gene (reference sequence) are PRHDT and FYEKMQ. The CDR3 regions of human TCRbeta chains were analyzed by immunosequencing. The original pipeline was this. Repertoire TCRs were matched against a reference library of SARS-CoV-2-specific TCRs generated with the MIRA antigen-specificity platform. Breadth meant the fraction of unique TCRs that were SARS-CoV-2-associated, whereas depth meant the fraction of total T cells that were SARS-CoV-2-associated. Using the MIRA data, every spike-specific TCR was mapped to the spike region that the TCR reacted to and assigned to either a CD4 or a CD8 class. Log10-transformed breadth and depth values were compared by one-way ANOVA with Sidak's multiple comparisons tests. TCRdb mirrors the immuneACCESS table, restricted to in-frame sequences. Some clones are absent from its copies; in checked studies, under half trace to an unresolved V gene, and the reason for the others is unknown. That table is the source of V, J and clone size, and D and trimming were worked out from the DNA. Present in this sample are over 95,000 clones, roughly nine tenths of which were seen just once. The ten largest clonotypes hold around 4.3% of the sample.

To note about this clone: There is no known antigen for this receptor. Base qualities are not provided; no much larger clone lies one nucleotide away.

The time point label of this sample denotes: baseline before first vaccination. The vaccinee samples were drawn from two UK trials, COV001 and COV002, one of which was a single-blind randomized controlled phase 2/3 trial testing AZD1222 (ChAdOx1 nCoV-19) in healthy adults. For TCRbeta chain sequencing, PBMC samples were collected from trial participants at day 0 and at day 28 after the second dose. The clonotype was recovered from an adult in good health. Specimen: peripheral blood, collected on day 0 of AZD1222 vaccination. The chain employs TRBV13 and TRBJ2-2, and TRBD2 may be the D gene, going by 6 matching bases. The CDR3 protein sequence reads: CASSLGGDTGELFF. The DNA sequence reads TGTGCCAGCAGCTTGGGCGGGGACACCGGGGAGCTGTTTTTT.